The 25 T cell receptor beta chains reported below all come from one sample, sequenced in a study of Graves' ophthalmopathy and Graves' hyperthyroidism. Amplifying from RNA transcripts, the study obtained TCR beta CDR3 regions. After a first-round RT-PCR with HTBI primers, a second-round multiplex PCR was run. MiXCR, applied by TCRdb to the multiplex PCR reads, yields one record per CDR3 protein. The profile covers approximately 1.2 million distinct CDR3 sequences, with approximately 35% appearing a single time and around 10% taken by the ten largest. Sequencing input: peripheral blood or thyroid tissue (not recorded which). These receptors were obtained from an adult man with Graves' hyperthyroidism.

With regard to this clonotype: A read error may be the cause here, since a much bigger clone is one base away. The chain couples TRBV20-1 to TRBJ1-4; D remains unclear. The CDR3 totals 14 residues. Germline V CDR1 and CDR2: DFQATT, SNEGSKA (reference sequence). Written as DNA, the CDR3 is TGCACTGCAGCGAGAGAACCAACTAATGAAAAACTGTTTTTT. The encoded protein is CTAAREPTNEKLFF.

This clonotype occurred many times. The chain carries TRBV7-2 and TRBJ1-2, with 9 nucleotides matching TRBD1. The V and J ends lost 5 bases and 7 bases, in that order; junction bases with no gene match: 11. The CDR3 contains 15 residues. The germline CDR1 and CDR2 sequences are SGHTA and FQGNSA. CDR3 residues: CASSHVTGGAGGYTF. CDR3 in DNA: TGTGCCAGCAGCCATGTTACAGGGGGCGCGGGTGGCTACACCTTC.

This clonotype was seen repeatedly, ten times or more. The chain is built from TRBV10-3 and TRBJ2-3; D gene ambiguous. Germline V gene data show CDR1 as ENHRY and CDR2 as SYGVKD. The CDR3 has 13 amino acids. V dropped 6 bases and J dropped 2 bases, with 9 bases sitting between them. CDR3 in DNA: TGTGCCATCAGGGACGGAGACACAGATACGCAGTATTTT. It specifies CAIRDGDTDTQYF.

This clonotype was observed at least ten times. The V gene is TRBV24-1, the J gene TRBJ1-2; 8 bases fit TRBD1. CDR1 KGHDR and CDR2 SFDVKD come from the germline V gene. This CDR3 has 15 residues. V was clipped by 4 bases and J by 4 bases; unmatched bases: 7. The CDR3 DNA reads TGTGCCACCAGTGACCCAGGACAGGGAGTCTATGGCTACACCTTC. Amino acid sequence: CATSDPGQGVYGYTF.

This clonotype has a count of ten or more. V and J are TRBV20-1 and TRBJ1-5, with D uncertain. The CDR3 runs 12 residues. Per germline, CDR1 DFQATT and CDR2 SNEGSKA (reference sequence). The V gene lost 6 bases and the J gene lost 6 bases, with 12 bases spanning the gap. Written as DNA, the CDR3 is TGCAGTGCCTCAAGCCGCGTTCAGCCCCAGCATTTT. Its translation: CSASSRVQPQHF.

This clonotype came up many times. The CDR3 nucleotides are TGTGCCAGCAGCGTAGATGCAGGGCTCAACGAGCAGTACTTC. Translating gives CASSVDAGLNEQYF. The chain employs TRBV9 and TRBJ2-7, with D possibly TRBD1 on 5 matching bases. Trimming took off 0 bases at V and 5 bases at J, with 12 bases between the two ends. The CDR3 contains 14 residues. Germline V gene sequence: CDR1 SGDLS, CDR2 YYNGEE.

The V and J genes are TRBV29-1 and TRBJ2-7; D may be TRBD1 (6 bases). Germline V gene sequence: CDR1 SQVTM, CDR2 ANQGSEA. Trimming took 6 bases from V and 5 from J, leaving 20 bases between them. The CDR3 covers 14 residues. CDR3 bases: TGCAGCGTACGATCACAGGGTGTGGATGACGAGCAGTACTTC. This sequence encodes CSVRSQGVDDEQYF.

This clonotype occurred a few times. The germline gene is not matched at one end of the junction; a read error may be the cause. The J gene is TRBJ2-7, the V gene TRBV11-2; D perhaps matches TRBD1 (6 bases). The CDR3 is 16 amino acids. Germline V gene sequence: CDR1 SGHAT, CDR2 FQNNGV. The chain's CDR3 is CASSQGSQGISYEQYF. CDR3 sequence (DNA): TGCGCCAGCAGCCAAGGTTCACAGGGTATCTCCTACGAGCAGTACTTC.

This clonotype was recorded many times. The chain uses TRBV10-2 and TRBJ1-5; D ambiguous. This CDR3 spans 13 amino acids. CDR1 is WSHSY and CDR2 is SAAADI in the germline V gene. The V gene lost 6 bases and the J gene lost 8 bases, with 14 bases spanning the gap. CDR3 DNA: TGCGCCAGCAGAGGACCCCCGACCGAGCCCCAGCATTTT. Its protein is CASRGPPTEPQHF.

CDR3 sequence (DNA): TGTGCCACCAGCAGAGAGACAGGGGCATGGTTGGCTTTCTTT. Protein sequence: CATSRETGAWLAFF. This chain uses TRBV15 with TRBJ1-1; 8 bases align to TRBD1. Germline CDR1 reads LNHNV; CDR2 reads YYDKDF (reference sequence). The trim removed 0 bases at V and 11 bases at J, leaving 8 bases unmatched. The CDR3 sequence is 14 residues long.

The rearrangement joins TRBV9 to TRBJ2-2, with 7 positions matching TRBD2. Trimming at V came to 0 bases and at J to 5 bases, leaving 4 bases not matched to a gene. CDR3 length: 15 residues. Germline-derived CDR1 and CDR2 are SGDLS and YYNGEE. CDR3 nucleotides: TGTGCCAGCAGCGTAGGTCTAGCGGTGACCGGGGAGCTGTTTTTT. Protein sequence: CASSVGLAVTGELFF. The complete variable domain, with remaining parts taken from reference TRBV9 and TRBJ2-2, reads DSGVTQTPKHLITATGQRVTLRCSPRSGDLSVYWYQQSLDQGLQFLIQYYNGEERAKGNILERFSAQQFPDLHSELNLSSLELGDSALYFCASSVGLAVTGELFFGEGSRLTVL.

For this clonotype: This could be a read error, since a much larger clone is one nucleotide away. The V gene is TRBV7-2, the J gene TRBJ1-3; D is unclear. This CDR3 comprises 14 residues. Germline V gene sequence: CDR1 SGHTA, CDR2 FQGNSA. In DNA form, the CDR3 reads TGTGGCAGCAGCTTAGGAGCGTCAGGAAACACCATATATTTT. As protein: CGSSLGASGNTIYF.

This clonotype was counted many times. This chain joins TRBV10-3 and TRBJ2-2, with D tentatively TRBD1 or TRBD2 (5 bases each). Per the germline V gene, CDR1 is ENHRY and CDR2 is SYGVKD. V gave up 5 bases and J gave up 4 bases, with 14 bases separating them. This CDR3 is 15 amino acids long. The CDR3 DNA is TGTGCCATCAGTAACAGCGCGAGGGGCACCGGGGAGCTGTTTTTT. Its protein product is CAISNSARGTGELFF.

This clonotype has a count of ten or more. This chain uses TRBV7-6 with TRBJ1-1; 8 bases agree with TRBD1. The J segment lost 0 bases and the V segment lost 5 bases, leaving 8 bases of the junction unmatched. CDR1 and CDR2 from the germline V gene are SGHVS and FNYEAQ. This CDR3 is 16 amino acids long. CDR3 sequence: CASSTGQGRMNTEAFF. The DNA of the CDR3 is TGTGCCAGCAGCACTGGACAGGGACGAATGAACACTGAAGCTTTCTTT.

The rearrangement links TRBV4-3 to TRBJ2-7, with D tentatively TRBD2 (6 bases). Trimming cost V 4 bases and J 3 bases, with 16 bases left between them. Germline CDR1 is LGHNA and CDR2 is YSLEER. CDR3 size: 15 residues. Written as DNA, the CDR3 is TGCGCCAGCAGCCGAACAGAGGAGGGGCTCTACGAGCAGTACTTC. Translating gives CASSRTEEGLYEQYF.

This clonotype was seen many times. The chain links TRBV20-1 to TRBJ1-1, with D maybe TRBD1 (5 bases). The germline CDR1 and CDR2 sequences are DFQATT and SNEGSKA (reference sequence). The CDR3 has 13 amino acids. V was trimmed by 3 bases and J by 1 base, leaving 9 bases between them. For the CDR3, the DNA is TGCAGTGCTAGGAAGGGGTGGAACACTGAAGCTTTCTTT. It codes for CSARKGWNTEAFF.

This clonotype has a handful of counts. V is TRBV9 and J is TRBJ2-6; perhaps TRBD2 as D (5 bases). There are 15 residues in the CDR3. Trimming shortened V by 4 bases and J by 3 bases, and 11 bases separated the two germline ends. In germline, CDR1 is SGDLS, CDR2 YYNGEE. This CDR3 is CASSQEGFGANVLTF. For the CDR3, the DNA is TGTGCCAGCAGCCAAGAGGGTTTTGGGGCCAACGTCCTGACTTTC.

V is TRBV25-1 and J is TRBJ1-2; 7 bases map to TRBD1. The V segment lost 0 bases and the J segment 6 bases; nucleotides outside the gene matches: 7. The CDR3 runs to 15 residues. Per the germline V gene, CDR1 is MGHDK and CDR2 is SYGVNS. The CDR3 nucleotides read TGTGCCAGCAGTGAATATGTAACAGGGGAAAATGGCTACACCTTC. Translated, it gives CASSEYVTGENGYTF.

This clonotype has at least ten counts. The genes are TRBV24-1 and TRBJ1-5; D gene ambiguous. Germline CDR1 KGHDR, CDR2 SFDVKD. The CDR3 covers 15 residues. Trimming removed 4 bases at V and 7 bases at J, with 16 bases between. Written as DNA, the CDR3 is TGTGCCACCAGTGACTCAGGAGGGTTTAGCCAGCCCCAGCATTTT. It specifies CATSDSGGFSQPQHF.

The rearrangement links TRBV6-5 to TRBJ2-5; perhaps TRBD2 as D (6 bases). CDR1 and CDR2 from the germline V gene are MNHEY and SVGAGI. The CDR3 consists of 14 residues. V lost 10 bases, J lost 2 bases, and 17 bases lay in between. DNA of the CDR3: TGTGCCACTAATGGCGGCGGGGAACAAGAGACCCAGTACTTC. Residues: CATNGGGEQETQYF.

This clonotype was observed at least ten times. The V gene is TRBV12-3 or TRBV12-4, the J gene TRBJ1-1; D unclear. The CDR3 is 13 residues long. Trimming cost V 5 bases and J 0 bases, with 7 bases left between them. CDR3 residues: CASSVKMNTEAFF. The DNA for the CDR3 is TGTGCCAGCAGTGTTAAGATGAACACTGAAGCTTTCTTT.

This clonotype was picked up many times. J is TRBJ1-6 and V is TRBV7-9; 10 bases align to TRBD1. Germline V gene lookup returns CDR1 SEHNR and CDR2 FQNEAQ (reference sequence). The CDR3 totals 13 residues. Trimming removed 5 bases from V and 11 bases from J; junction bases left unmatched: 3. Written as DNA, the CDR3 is TGTGCCAGCAGCCCGGGACAGGGGACACCCCTCCACTTT. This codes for CASSPGQGTPLHF.

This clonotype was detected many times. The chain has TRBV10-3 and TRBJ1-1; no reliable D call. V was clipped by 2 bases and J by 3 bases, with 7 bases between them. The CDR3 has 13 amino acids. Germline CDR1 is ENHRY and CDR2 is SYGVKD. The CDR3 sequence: CAISEGTHTEAFF. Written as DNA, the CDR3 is TGTGCCATCAGTGAGGGTACTCACACTGAAGCTTTCTTT.

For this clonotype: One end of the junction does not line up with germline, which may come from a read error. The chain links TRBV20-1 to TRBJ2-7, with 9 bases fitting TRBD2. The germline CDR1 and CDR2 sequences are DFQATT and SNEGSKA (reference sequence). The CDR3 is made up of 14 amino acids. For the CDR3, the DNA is TGCAGTGTTAGAGTGGCGGGAGGGCCCTACGAGCAGTACTTC. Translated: CSVRVAGGPYEQYF.

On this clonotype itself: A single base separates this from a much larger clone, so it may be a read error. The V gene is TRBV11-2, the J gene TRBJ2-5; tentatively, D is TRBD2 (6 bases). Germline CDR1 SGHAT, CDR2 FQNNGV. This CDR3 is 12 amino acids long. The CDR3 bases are TGTGTCAGCACGGCGGGGTTTGAGACCCAGTACTTC. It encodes CVSTAGFETQYF.